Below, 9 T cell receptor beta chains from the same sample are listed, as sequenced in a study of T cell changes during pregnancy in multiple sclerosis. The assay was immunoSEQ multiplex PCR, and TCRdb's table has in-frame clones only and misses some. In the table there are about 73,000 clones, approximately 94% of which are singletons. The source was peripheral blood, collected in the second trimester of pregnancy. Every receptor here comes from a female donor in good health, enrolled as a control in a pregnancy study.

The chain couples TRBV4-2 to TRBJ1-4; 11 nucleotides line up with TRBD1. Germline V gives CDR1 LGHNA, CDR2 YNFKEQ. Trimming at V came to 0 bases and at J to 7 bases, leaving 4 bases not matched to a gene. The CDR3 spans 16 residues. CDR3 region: CASSQDIGQGAEKLFF. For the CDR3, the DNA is TGTGCCAGCAGCCAAGATATAGGACAGGGGGCTGAAAAACTGTTTTTT.

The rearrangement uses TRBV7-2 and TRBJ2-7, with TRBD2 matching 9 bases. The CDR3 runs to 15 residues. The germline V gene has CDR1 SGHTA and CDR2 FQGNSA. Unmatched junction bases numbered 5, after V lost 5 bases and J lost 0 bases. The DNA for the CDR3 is TGTGCCAGCAGCCGTAGCGGGGGCCTCTCCTACGAGCAGTACTTC. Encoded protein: CASSRSGGLSYEQYF.

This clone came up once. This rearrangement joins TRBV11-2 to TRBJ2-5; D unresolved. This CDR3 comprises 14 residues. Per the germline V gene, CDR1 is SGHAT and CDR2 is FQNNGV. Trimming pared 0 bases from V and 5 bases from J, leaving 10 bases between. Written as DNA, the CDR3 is TGTGCCAGCAGCTTAGACCAGAACCTGGAGACCCAGTACTTC. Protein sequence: CASSLDQNLETQYF. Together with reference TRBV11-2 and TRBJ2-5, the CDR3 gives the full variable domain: EAGVAQSPRYKIIEKRQSVAFWCNPISGHATLYWYQQILGQGPKLLIQFQNNGVVDDSQLPKDRFSAERLKGVDSTLKIQPAKLEDSAVYLCASSLDQNLETQYFGPGTRLLVL.

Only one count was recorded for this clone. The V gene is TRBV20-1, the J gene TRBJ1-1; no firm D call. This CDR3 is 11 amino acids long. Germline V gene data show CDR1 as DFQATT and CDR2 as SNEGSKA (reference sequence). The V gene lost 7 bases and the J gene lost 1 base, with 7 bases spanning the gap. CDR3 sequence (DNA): TGCAGTGAAGCAGGGAACACTGAAGCTTTCTTT. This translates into CSEAGNTEAFF.

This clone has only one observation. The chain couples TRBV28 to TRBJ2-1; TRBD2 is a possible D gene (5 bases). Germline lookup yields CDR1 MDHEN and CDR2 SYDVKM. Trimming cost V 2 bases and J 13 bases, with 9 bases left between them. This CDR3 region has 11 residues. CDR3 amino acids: CASSLEGRQFF. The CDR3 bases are TGTGCCAGCAGTTTAGAAGGGAGACAGTTCTTC.

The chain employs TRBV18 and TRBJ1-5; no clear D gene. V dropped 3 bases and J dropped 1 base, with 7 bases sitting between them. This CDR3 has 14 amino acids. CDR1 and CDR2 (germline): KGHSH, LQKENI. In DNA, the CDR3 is TGTGCCAGCTCACCCGAGTTCAGCAATCAGCCCCAGCATTTT. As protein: CASSPEFSNQPQHF.

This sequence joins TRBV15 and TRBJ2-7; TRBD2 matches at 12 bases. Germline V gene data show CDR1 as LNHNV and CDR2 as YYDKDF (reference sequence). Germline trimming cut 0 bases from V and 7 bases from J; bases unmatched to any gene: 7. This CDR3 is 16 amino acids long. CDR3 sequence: CATSRETSGGRGEQYF. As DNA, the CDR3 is TGTGCCACCAGCAGAGAGACTAGCGGGGGACGAGGTGAGCAGTACTTC.

The CDR3 sequence is CASSPDGGGEQFF. DNA for the CDR3: TGTGCCAGCTCACCCGACGGGGGTGGTGAGCAGTTCTTC. V is TRBV18 and J is TRBJ2-1; D might be TRBD2 (6 bases). V lost 3 bases and J lost 9, with 12 bases in between. Looked up from germline, CDR1 is KGHSH and CDR2 is LQKENI. This CDR3 spans 13 amino acids.

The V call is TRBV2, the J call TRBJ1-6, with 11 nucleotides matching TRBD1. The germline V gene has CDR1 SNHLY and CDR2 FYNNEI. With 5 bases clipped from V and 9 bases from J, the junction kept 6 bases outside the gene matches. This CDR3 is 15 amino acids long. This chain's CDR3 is CASSFPGTGGSPLHF. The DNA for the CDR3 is TGTGCCAGCAGTTTCCCCGGGACAGGGGGTTCACCCCTCCACTTT.